What follows are 9 T cell receptor beta chains derived from one specimen sequenced in a study of T cell responses to AZD1222 COVID-19 vaccine. Clones were sequenced by immunoSEQ multiplex PCR, and TCRdb holds only the in-frame ones, with some missing. The sample has 150,000 to 200,000 clones; approximately 92% are singletons. The sequencing here drew on peripheral blood, taken 28 days after the second dose of the MenACWY control vaccine. The receptors originated from an adult who received the MenACWY meningococcal vaccine as a control.

The chain combines TRBV3-1 (or the pseudogene TRBV3-2) with TRBJ1-1; TRBD1 agrees at 7 bases. Germline loops: CDR1 LGHDT, CDR2 YNNKEL (reference sequence). The CDR3 is 15 residues long. V gave up 0 bases and J gave up 5 bases; unmatched junction bases: 6. The CDR3 DNA follows: TGTGCCAGCAGCCAAGATCCGTCAGGGGGAACTGAAGCTTTCTTT. Residues: CASSQDPSGGTEAFF.

The chain joins TRBV18 to TRBJ2-2; D is ambiguous. The V and J ends lost 2 bases and 7 bases respectively, with 8 bases between them. Germline CDR1 KGHSH, CDR2 LQKENI. CDR3 length: 13 residues. The CDR3 spells CASSPNSGGELFF. The CDR3 nucleotides are TGTGCCAGCTCACCAAATTCGGGCGGGGAGCTGTTTTTT.

This chain connects TRBV6-2 or TRBV6-3 to TRBJ1-5; D possibly corresponds to TRBD1 (6 bases). The CDR3 loop spans 15 amino acids. With 5 bases removed from V and 3 bases from J, the gap between germline ends came to 14 bases. CDR1 MNHEY and CDR2 SVGEGT come from the germline V gene. The CDR3 sequence is CASSPQGRNNQPQHF. DNA for the CDR3: TGTGCCAGCAGTCCACAGGGTCGGAACAATCAGCCCCAGCATTTT.

Ten or more counts support this clone. J is TRBJ1-1 and V is TRBV6-2 or TRBV6-3; TRBD1 matches 11 bases. Germline CDR1 and CDR2: MNHEY and SVGEGT. The CDR3 is made up of 15 amino acids. V shed 0 bases and J 4 bases; nucleotides not matched to a gene: 1. CDR3 in amino acids: CASSYSGTGGTEAFF. The CDR3 DNA sequence: TGTGCCAGCAGTTACTCAGGGACAGGGGGCACTGAAGCTTTCTTT.

The chain couples TRBV5-4 to TRBJ2-7, with 7 bases matching TRBD1. The V gene end was trimmed by 0 bases and the J gene end by 0 bases; junction bases not matched to a gene: 3. CDR3 length: 15 residues. Germline CDR1 and CDR2: SGHNT and YYREEE (reference sequence). The CDR3 bases are TGTGCCAGCAGCTTGGGTAGGGACAGCTCCTACGAGCAGTACTTC. Protein: CASSLGRDSSYEQYF.

The V and J genes are TRBV6-5 and TRBJ2-3; the match to TRBD1 covers 7 bases. This CDR3 region has 15 residues. Germline-derived CDR1 and CDR2 are MNHEY and SVGAGI. The V and J ends lost 5 bases and 3 bases, in that order; junction bases with no gene match: 8. DNA for the CDR3: TGTGCCAGCAGTAACCGGGACAGCAGAACAGATACGCAGTATTTT. This gives the protein CASSNRDSRTDTQYF.

CDR3 loop: CASSPVGGGIPYGYTF. In DNA form, the CDR3 reads TGTGCCAGCAGTCCAGTAGGCGGAGGGATCCCCTATGGCTACACCTTC. This chain joins TRBV28 and TRBJ1-2; D gene ambiguous. Trimming removed 5 bases at V and 4 bases at J, with 20 bases between. The CDR3 extends over 16 amino acids. CDR1 is MDHEN and CDR2 is SYDVKM in the germline V gene.

The CDR3 protein is CATAARGASELFF. CDR3 sequence (DNA): TGTGCCACTGCGGCTCGGGGGGCCTCGGAGCTGTTTTTT. V and J are TRBV7-2 and TRBJ2-2; D is perhaps TRBD2 (7 bases). The length of the CDR3 is 13 residues. Trimming removed 10 bases from V and 10 bases from J, with 19 bases in between. Germline lookup yields CDR1 SGHTA and CDR2 FQGNSA.

V is TRBV6-6 and J is TRBJ1-6; D is ambiguous. The CDR3 extends over 12 amino acids. V lost 0 bases, J lost 14 bases, and 8 bases lay in between. CDR1 and CDR2 from the germline V gene are MNHNY and SVGAGI (reference sequence). CDR3 in amino acids: CASSYSRESLHF. In DNA form, the CDR3 reads TGTGCCAGCAGTTACTCTAGGGAATCCCTCCACTTT.